This entry describes one TCR beta chain. This record belongs to a study of early T cells in non-severe SARS-CoV-2 infection. Study-level information: Sequencing input comprised bulk RNA from unsorted whole blood; chain pairing was not available.

The CDR3 sequence is 18 residues long. Germline V gives CDR1 SGHDN, CDR2 FVKESK. J lost 1 base, V lost 1 base, and 11 bases had no gene match. TCRdb independently ran MiXCR on the 5' RACE reads; one entry per CDR3 protein. Of fewer than 130,000 distinct CDR3 sequences listed, 10% to 15% are singletons. The rearrangement joins TRBV14 to TRBJ1-1; 8 bases fit TRBD1. The TCR originated in an adult who was a healthcare worker with PCR-confirmed SARS-CoV-2 infection or an uninfected control (not recorded which). The material was whole blood, obtained at baseline. CDR3 sequence (DNA): TGTGCCAGCAGCCAAGTAAGGCAGGGGGCCATTAAGAACACTGAAGCTTTCTTT. Translated, it gives CASSQVRQGAIKNTEAFF.